The present entry profiles one T cell receptor (beta chain) with its context. Its cognate antigen is unknown. The sample originates from a study of T cell responses to AZD1222 COVID-19 vaccine. Study outcomes and limitations: Only five or six individuals given AZD1222 were seropositive at baseline. Dominant at 160-218 and 743-854, vaccine-associated CD4 TCRs also spanned spike. Most donors were white British and more were female, and clonal diversity was possibly underestimated.

Here immunoSEQ multiplex PCR was the method, and the copy in TCRdb shows in-frame clones only, minus some. The table lists more than 95,000 clones, 80% to 90% of them singletons, with less than 9.5% in the top ten. The germline V gene encodes CDR1 LNHDA and CDR2 SQIVND (reference sequence). This CDR3 is built from 14 residues. V lost 4 bases and J lost 2, with 12 bases in between. The source was peripheral blood, collected on day 0 of AZD1222 vaccination. The origin of this receptor is an adult in good health. The V gene is TRBV19, the J gene TRBJ2-7, with D tentatively TRBD1 (5 bases). CDR3 sequence: CASSKGAITYEQYF. CDR3 DNA sequence: TGTGCCAGTAGTAAAGGGGCTATTACCTACGAGCAGTACTTC.